This T cell receptor beta chain stems from a study of beta chain features in type 1 diabetes. A word on this clone: Its antigen is unknown.

One heparinised blood draw, averaging about 116 mL, came from each donor. Purity above 98% was achieved in all sorted populations. Expressed TCRB transcripts were sequenced because the isolated RNA had all been reverse transcribed beforehand. TCRdb's table, derived via immunoSEQ multiplex PCR, lists solely in-frame clones and lacks some. The sample lists roughly 53,000 clones; roughly 39% were seen once. Study conclusions and caveats: Patients and controls would share equally any PCR tilt toward shorter templates. Shortening that was moderate but significant affected the TCRB CDR3s of Type 1 diabetes patients in all four CD4+ subsets. For type 1 diabetes patients, VDJ junctions showed fewer insertions and more deletions.

J was trimmed by 2 bases and V by 4 bases; bases with no gene match: 11. The CDR3 covers 17 residues. The V gene's germline CDR1 is SEHNR and CDR2 FQNEAQ (reference sequence). Material for sequencing was Tregs from blood. This receptor was identified in a man aged 25-45 years with type 1 diabetes. The V and J genes are TRBV7-9 and TRBJ2-3, with 8 bases lining up with TRBD1. CDR3 sequence: CASSSTQGAFFTDTQYF. In nucleotides, the CDR3 is TGTGCCAGCAGCTCAACCCAGGGGGCTTTCTTCACAGATACGCAGTATTTT.